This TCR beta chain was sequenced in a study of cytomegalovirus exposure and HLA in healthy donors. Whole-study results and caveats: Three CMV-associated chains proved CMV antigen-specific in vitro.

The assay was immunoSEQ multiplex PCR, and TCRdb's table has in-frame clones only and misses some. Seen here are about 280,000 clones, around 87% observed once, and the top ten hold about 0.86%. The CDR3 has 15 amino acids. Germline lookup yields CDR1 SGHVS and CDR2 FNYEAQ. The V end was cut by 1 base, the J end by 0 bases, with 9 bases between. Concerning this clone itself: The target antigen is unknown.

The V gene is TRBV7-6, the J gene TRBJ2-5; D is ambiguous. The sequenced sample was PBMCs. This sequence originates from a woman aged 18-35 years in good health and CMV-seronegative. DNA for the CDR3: TGTGCCAGCAGCTTAGATTACGGGTACCAAGAGACCCAGTACTTC. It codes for CASSLDYGYQETQYF.